The text below deals with one T cell receptor (beta chain). V lost 6 bases, J lost 2 bases, and 17 bases lay in between. Germline V gene lookup returns CDR1 LNHDA and CDR2 SQIVND (reference sequence). This CDR3 comprises 16 residues. The sample is drawn from a study of blood T cell repertoires in COVID-19. Study-level background: PBMCs, B-cell-depleted T cells, or T cells provided the cDNA or gDNA that made up the material.

Profiled with immunoSEQ multiplex PCR; TCRdb holds only in-frame clones, not every one. Of tens of thousands of clones listed, roughly nine tenths are singletons. The clonotype was recovered from a woman aged 45-65 years in a cohort sampled during active COVID-19. Sample: peripheral blood. The V call is TRBV19, the J call TRBJ1-3; tentative D call: TRBD1 (5 bases). The CDR3 coding sequence is TGTGCCAGTAGCCTAGGAACAGGCTCACCTGGAAACACCATATATTTT. Its protein is CASSLGTGSPGNTIYF.